In this sample, the clone carrying this TCR beta chain turned up many times. The antigen is unknown. This entry is derived from a study of T-cell reconstitution after alpha-beta-depleted transplantation in children. The CDR3 totals 15 residues. Trimming pared 0 bases from V and 5 bases from J, leaving 14 bases between. The V gene's germline CDR1 is SGDLS and CDR2 YYNGEE. Overall study findings and caveats: The origin of alpha-beta T cells about two months after transplant was reportedly several hundred expanded graft clones. Surviving thymic progenitors and recipient T cells were the source of high TCRbeta diversity at day 60 in some patients. One year after transplant, T-cell counts and diversity came mostly from newly produced T cells.

It was with unique molecular identifiers that the TCRbeta library was prepared. MiXCR was run by TCRdb on the PCR reads, yielding one entry per CDR3 protein. This sample has a few hundred thousand distinct CDR3 sequences, with about 23% found just once. The sequencing here drew on PBMCs, taken before TCRalphabeta/CD19-depleted stem cell transplant. The chain employs TRBV9 and TRBJ2-5; a weak D match, TRBD2 (5 bases). The clonotype comes from a girl aged 2-10 years with Fanconi anemia, due to receive a stem cell transplant. Written as DNA, the CDR3 is TGTGCCAGCAGCGTAGTAGACCGGGGTGGGGAGACCCAGTACTTC. Protein sequence: CASSVVDRGGETQYF.